Below, 6 T cell receptor beta chains from the same sample are listed, as sequenced in a study of Ad26.COV2.S vaccination and SARS-CoV-2 variants. Sequencing used immunoSEQ multiplex PCR; TCRdb keeps in-frame clones, though not all of them. This repertoire shows approximately 460,000 clones, about 88% found once; its top ten account for about 1.7%. Regarding treatment: 15 to 20 received Ad26.COV2.S at low or high dose, single or two shots; several received placebo; per-sample allocation not given. The samples were gathered on day 63 after the first injection of vaccine or placebo. This sample comprised peripheral blood, obtained in a trial of Ad26.COV2.S vaccine versus placebo. The receptors shown here come from a person between 18 and 65 years old who received the Ad26.COV2.S COVID-19 vaccine or a placebo.

This clone was picked up one time. The sample carries other DNA sequences with the same CDR3. The chain carries TRBV19 and TRBJ1-1, with D uncertain. CDR1 and CDR2 (germline): LNHDA, SQIVND (reference sequence). Trimming stripped 5 bases from V and 2 bases from J, with 6 bases between. The CDR3 has 12 amino acids. The CDR3 is CASSRLNTEAFF. DNA for the CDR3: TGTGCCAGTAGTCGGCTAAACACTGAAGCTTTCTTT. The entire variable domain, with the rest obtained from reference TRBV19 and TRBJ1-1, is as follows: DGGITQSPKYLFRKEGQNVTLSCEQNLNHDAMYWYRQDPGQGLRLIYYSQIVNDFQKGDIAEGYSVSREKKESFPLTVTSAQKNPTAFYLCASSRLNTEAFFGQGTRLTVV.

This clone was detected once. The V gene is TRBV27, the J gene TRBJ2-1, with D unclear. From germline, CDR1 is MNHEY and CDR2 SMNVEV (reference sequence). Between the trimmed V and J ends, which lost 0 bases and 2 bases, there was a span of 5 bases. The CDR3 has 14 amino acids. CDR3 amino acids: CASSLSDTYNEQFF. DNA of the CDR3: TGTGCCAGCAGTTTATCCGACACCTACAATGAGCAGTTCTTC.

The V gene is TRBV5-4, the J gene TRBJ2-1; D not certain. Trimming pared 2 bases from V and 9 bases from J, leaving 9 bases between. CDR1 and CDR2 from the germline V gene are SGHNT and YYREEE (reference sequence). The CDR3 runs 12 residues. In DNA form, the CDR3 reads TGTGCCAGCAGCTTCCCGAGAAGTGAGCAGTTCTTC. Protein product: CASSFPRSEQFF. Using reference TRBV5-4 and TRBJ2-1 for the parts outside the CDR3, the full variable domain is ETGVTQSPTHLIKTRGQQVTLRCSSQSGHNTVSWYQQALGQGPQFIFQYYREEENGRGNFPPRFSGLQFPNYSSELNVNALELDDSALYLCASSFPRSEQFFGPGTRLTVL.

The rearrangement joins TRBV2 to TRBJ2-1; 9 bases fit TRBD1. This CDR3 comprises 16 residues. The germline V gene has CDR1 SNHLY and CDR2 FYNNEI. J was trimmed by 3 bases and V by 10 bases; bases with no gene match: 13. The CDR3 protein is CATTGGERGYYNEQFF. CDR3 DNA sequence: TGTGCCACAACAGGGGGCGAACGGGGTTACTACAATGAGCAGTTCTTC.

The chain combines TRBV10-3 with TRBJ1-5; D possibly corresponds to TRBD1 (6 bases). Trimming left V 2 bases short and J 6 bases short, with 23 bases between. CDR1 and CDR2 from the germline V gene are ENHRY and SYGVKD. The CDR3 loop spans 18 amino acids. The CDR3 here is CAISEGLTGSRGGQPQHF. The CDR3 DNA follows: TGTGCCATCAGTGAGGGGCTTACAGGCTCGAGGGGGGGTCAGCCCCAGCATTTT.

CDR3 DNA: TGTGCCAGCAGCTTGAGCTCTGGGGCCAACGTCCTGACTTTC. Amino acids: CASSLSSGANVLTF. V gene TRBV5-4 combines with J gene TRBJ2-6, with D uncertain. CDR3 length: 14 residues. The germline gives CDR1 SGHNT, CDR2 YYREEE (reference sequence). Between the trimmed V and J ends, which lost 1 base and 0 bases, there was a span of 2 bases. The full variable domain, completed using reference TRBV5-4 and TRBJ2-6, is ETGVTQSPTHLIKTRGQQVTLRCSSQSGHNTVSWYQQALGQGPQFIFQYYREEENGRGNFPPRFSGLQFPNYSSELNVNALELDDSALYLCASSLSSGANVLTFGAGSRLTVL.